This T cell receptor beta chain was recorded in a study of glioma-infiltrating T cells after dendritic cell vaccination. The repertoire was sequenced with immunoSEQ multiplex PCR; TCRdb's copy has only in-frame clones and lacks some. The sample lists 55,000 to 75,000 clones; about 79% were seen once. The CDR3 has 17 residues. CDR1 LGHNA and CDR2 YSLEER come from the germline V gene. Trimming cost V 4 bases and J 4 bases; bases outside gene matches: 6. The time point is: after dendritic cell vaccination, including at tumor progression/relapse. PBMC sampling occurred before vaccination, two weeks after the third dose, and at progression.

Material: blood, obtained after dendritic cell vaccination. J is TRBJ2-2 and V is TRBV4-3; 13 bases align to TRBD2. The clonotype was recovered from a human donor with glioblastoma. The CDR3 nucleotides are TGCGCCAGCAGCCGAGGACTAGCGGGGGATGTCACCGGGGAGCTGTTTTTT. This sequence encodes CASSRGLAGDVTGELFF.